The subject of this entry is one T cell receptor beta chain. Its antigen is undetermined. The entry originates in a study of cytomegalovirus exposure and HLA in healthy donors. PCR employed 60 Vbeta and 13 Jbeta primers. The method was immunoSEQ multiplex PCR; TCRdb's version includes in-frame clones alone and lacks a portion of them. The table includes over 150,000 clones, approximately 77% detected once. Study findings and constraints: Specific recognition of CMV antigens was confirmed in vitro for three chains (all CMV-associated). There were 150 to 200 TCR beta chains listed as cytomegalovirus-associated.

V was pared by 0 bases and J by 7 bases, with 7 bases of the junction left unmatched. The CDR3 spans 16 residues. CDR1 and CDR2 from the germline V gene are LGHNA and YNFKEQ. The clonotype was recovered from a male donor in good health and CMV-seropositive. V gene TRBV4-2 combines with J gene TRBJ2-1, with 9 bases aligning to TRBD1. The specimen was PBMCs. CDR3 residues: CASSQEGQGIENEQFF. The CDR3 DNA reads TGTGCCAGCAGCCAAGAAGGACAGGGGATCGAAAATGAGCAGTTCTTC.